Listed below are T cell receptor beta chains from one sample, sequenced in a study of vaccination effects on CD4 cells after COVID-19. These TCRs are of unknown antigen specificity. Using immunoSEQ multiplex PCR, the repertoire was profiled, and TCRdb retains in-frame clones only, with some absent. Of over 10,000 clones in the sample, around two thirds were seen once. The sample was CD4+ T cells from PBMCs cultured with HCoV-NL63 spike peptides, taken after COVID-19 vaccination. The receptors stem from a human donor who had a prior SARS-CoV-2 infection. CDR3s include the opening cysteine and the closing phenylalanine or tryptophan. A D gene is named only where the DNA matches it firmly. Clone size is shown for a subset of rows, as once, few, many or a class of expanded clone.

J gene,D gene,clone size,V gene,CDR3 DNA,CDR3 protein
TRBJ1-2,.,few,TRBV2,TGTGCCAGCAGTGGACAGCGGGACCCTGGCTACACCTTC,CASSGQRDPGYTF
TRBJ1-1,.,.,TRBV7-8,TGTGCCAGCAGCTCCGAGTTGAACACTGAAGCTTTCTTT,CASSSELNTEAFF
TRBJ2-6,.,.,TRBV2,TGTGCCAGCAGTGAATACCAATCTGGGGCCAACGTCCTGACTTTC,CASSEYQSGANVLTF
TRBJ2-5,TRBD2,.,TRBV20-1,TGCAGTGCAAGTCCCCGGGGGGGCCCAGTTACCCAGTACTTC,CSASPRGGPVTQYF
TRBJ1-1,.,.,TRBV6-6,TGTGCCAGCACCGACAACACTGAAGCTTTCTTT,CASTDNTEAFF
TRBJ2-3,TRBD2,.,TRBV2,TGTGCCAGCCGGGAGGCGGGGGGCACAGATACGCAGTATTTT,CASREAGGTDTQYF
TRBJ2-5,TRBD2,.,TRBV4-2,TGTGCCAGCAGCCACCCGGTCGGGACTAGCGGGACGGAGACCCAGTACTTC,CASSHPVGTSGTETQYF
TRBJ2-1,.,.,TRBV28,TGTGCCAGCAGTCACCGGGGTCCTCACTTCTTC,CASSHRGPHFF
TRBJ1-2,.,.,TRBV12-3/TRBV12-4,TGTGCCAGCAGTTTGAGAAGGTATGGCTACACCTTC,CASSLRRYGYTF
TRBJ2-3,.,.,TRBV11-3,TGTGCCAGCAGCTTGGCGGTAAGGGGTACGCAGTATTTT,CASSLAVRGTQYF
TRBJ2-1,.,.,TRBV15,TGTGCCACCAGCCCCGACGCGGGGGCGACGAATGAGCAGTTCTTC,CATSPDAGATNEQFF
TRBJ1-2,TRBD1,few,TRBV14,TGTGCCAGCGGGACAGGGGTTGGCTACACCTTC,CASGTGVGYTF
TRBJ2-7,.,.,TRBV4-3,TGCGCCAGCTCCTCCAAGGTTGGCGACGGACACCCCTACGAGCAGTACTTC,CASSSKVGDGHPYEQYF
TRBJ1-1,.,.,TRBV15,TGTGCCACCAGCAGAGTCCGGGAGGGTGAAGCTTTCTTT,CATSRVREGEAFF
TRBJ1-1,TRBD1,.,TRBV7-8,TGTGCCAGCAGCTCCATTTACAGGGGGGGGTTCACTGAAGCTTTCTTT,CASSSIYRGGFTEAFF
TRBJ2-3,TRBD2,.,TRBV9,TGTGCCAGCAGCGTAGGGGCTAGCGGGGGAGCGAATACGCAGTATTTT,CASSVGASGGANTQYF
TRBJ2-7,TRBD1,.,TRBV10-3,TGTGCCATCAGTGAGCGGGGGACAGGGATCGACGAGCAGTACTTC,CAISERGTGIDEQYF
TRBJ1-1,TRBD1,.,TRBV5-6,TGTGCCAGCAGCCCGTTGGACAGGGTGAACACTGAAGCTTTCTTT,CASSPLDRVNTEAFF
TRBJ1-2,.,few,TRBV7-2,TGTGCCAGCAGCTTTTCTCAAACGGCAAACTATGGCTACACCTTC,CASSFSQTANYGYTF
TRBJ2-5,TRBD1,.,TRBV5-1,TGCGCCAGCAGCAGTACAGGGGGCCAAGAGACCCAGTACTTC,CASSSTGGQETQYF
TRBJ2-3,TRBD2,.,TRBV2,TGTGCCAGCAGTGAAGGGCGGGAGGGCCTCGACAATCGGGATACGCAGTATTTT,CASSEGREGLDNRDTQYF
TRBJ2-1,.,.,TRBV5-1,TGCGCCAGCAGCTTGGGCTCAAAGACGCTCAGCTCCTACAATGAGCAGTTCTTC,CASSLGSKTLSSYNEQFF
TRBJ1-2,.,.,TRBV6-6,TGTGCCAGCAGTTTCCACCCTGGGTATGGCTACACCTTC,CASSFHPGYGYTF
TRBJ2-7,TRBD2,.,TRBV15,TGTGCCACCAGGACTAGCGGGAGGTACGAGCAGTACTTC,CATRTSGRYEQYF
TRBJ2-2,.,once,TRBV9,TGTGCCAGCAGCGTAGTCCCGCACACCGGGGAGCTGTTTTTT,CASSVVPHTGELFF
TRBJ2-5,TRBD1,once,TRBV4-3,TGCGCCAGCAGCCTCGACAGGGGAAAAGAGACCCAGTACTTC,CASSLDRGKETQYF
TRBJ2-5,.,.,TRBV18,TGTGCCAGCTCCAGTGGCGTTGAGACCCAGTACTTC,CASSSGVETQYF
TRBJ1-2,.,once,TRBV6-5,TGTGCCAGCAGTTCTCAGGCGGGCTATGGCTACACCTTC,CASSSQAGYGYTF
TRBJ2-7,.,.,TRBV18,TGTGCCAGCTCACCACTCGGGTTAGCCTACGAGCAGTACTTC,CASSPLGLAYEQYF
TRBJ1-2,TRBD1,.,TRBV27,TGTGCCAGCAGTAAAACCGGACAGGGGGTTTGGGGCTACACCTTC,CASSKTGQGVWGYTF
TRBJ1-5,TRBD1,few,TRBV2,TGTGCCAGCAGTCTAACAGGGGGCGATCAGCCCCAGCATTTT,CASSLTGGDQPQHF
TRBJ1-2,.,.,TRBV5-4,TGTGCCAGCAGGGCTTTTAACTATGGCTACACCTTC,CASRAFNYGYTF
TRBJ1-1,.,.,TRBV11-2,TGTGCCAGCAGCCAACGTAGGAGCACTGAAGCTTTCTTT,CASSQRRSTEAFF
TRBJ2-5,.,.,TRBV27,TGTGCCAGCAGTTTCCGCTTCGAGAAGACCCAGTACTTC,CASSFRFEKTQYF
TRBJ2-6,.,.,TRBV18,TGTGCCAGCTCACCGCGGGACAACTCTGGGGCCAACGTCCTGACTTTC,CASSPRDNSGANVLTF
TRBJ1-5,.,.,TRBV10-3,TGTGCCAGCCGGGGGGACGAACGCAATCAGCCCCAGCATTTT,CASRGDERNQPQHF
TRBJ2-6,.,few,TRBV18,TGTGCCAGCTCACCATTCATGGCAGCCGCTGGAGGGGCCAACGTCCTGACTTTC,CASSPFMAAAGGANVLTF
TRBJ2-5,.,.,TRBV30,TGTGCCTGGAGTGTACGAATGAGGGAGACCCAGTACTTC,CAWSVRMRETQYF
TRBJ2-6,.,.,TRBV18,TGTGCCAGCTCCTTCTGGCCTTTGAACTCTGGGGCCAACGTCCTGACTTTC,CASSFWPLNSGANVLTF
TRBJ1-6,.,.,TRBV7-2,TGTGCCAGCAGCAGTCAGGTCGATTCCCCCCTCCACTTT,CASSSQVDSPLHF
TRBJ2-4,.,.,TRBV18,TGTGCCAGCTCACCACCGGTAGCCAAAAACATTCAGTACTTC,CASSPPVAKNIQYF
TRBJ2-7,.,.,TRBV28,TGTGCCAGCAGTCGCAATCCAGGGAATCCCTACGAGCAGTACTTC,CASSRNPGNPYEQYF
TRBJ2-7,TRBD1,.,TRBV6-5,TGTGCCAGCAGTTACCCGGACAGGGTATACGAGCAGTACTTC,CASSYPDRVYEQYF
TRBJ2-6,.,few,TRBV13,TGTGCCAGCAGCTCCCCCGGGACCGGGGCCAACGTCCTGACTTTC,CASSSPGTGANVLTF
TRBJ2-3,.,.,TRBV7-6,TGTGCCAGCAGCCCCCGAGGAGGGGGGATCACCACAGATACGCAGTATTTT,CASSPRGGGITTDTQYF
TRBJ2-7,TRBD2,.,TRBV11-3,TGTGCCAGCAGCTTGGGGGGGAGGTACGAGCAGTACTTC,CASSLGGRYEQYF
TRBJ2-2,.,.,TRBV11-3,TGTGCCAGCAGCCGGAGAGTACCCGGGGAGCTGTTTTTT,CASSRRVPGELFF
TRBJ1-2,TRBD1,.,TRBV3-1/TRBV3-2,TGTGCCAGCAGCCAAGCCTCCGGGACAGATGGCTACACCTTC,CASSQASGTDGYTF
TRBJ2-1,TRBD2,.,TRBV12-3/TRBV12-4,TGTGCCAGCAGTTTAGTATTAGCGGGGGGGAAGTTCTTC,CASSLVLAGGKFF
TRBJ1-1,TRBD1,.,TRBV12-3/TRBV12-4,TGTGCCAGCAGGCAGGGGGTGGGCACTGAAGCTTTCTTT,CASRQGVGTEAFF
TRBJ2-5,.,.,TRBV7-2,TGTGCCAGCAGCGCCCGAGGGATCCAAGAGACCCAGTACTTC,CASSARGIQETQYF
TRBJ1-4,.,.,TRBV27,TGTGCCAGCAGTTTATCTGGGGTCAATGAAAAACTGTTTTTT,CASSLSGVNEKLFF
TRBJ2-3,TRBD1,.,TRBV3-1/TRBV3-2,TGTGCCAGCAGCGACCTCGACAGGGCAGATACGCAGTATTTT,CASSDLDRADTQYF
TRBJ2-5,.,.,TRBV5-4,TGTGCCAGCAGCTTGGTTGTAGCAGGAGATCAAGAGACCCAGTACTTC,CASSLVVAGDQETQYF
TRBJ1-2,TRBD1,.,TRBV9,TGTGCCAGCAGCGTGACAGGGGACTATGGCTACACCTTC,CASSVTGDYGYTF